This T cell receptor beta chain originates from a study of post-analysis software for immune sequencing data (dated by TCRdb to the mid-2010s). Broadly, across the study: Relapsing-remitting, secondary progressive and progressive-relapsing multiple sclerosis were recorded as disease courses, and subtype annotation was lacking for some patients. The patient repertoires were compared against about a dozen previously published healthy control repertoires obtained from donors aged roughly 6 to 26 years. A subset of samples was prepared in parallel using single-end sample barcoding, then pooled and co-amplified after Illumina adapter ligation.

What the research found in general, with its limitations: The multiple sclerosis patient group was slightly younger than the control group. When samples were clustered directly using the F measure, samples prepared in the same batch co-clustered strongly, which prompted a batch-effect correction. Multiple sclerosis patients had significantly lower normalized Chao1 diversity than controls, a result that suggests substantial peripheral T-cell clonal expansion.

Notes on this clonotype: The target of this receptor is not known. No base qualities exist here, and no much larger clone lies one base off it.

To demonstrate the VDJtools post-analysis software, the study profiled TCR beta repertoires from the peripheral blood of 13 young patients with multiple sclerosis. The multiple sclerosis patients were children and adolescents ranging in age from roughly 6 to 15 years. The library was generated by PCR. Sequencing relied on an Illumina HiSeq 2500. Unique molecular identifiers were incorporated into TCR beta cDNA libraries to reduce PCR and sequencing biases. About 0.5 million cDNA molecules were obtained for every 1 to 10 million input T cells, so each molecule roughly corresponded to one T cell. The same protocol used for the earlier healthy control dataset was applied to prepare and sequence the patient libraries. Within a given batch, samples were prepared together, multiplexed and sequenced on the same HiSeq lane. The source study handled its data this way. Raw barcoded reads were processed with MIGEC, discarding single-read molecular identifier groups before consensus assembly and CDR3 extraction. Clonotype tables were post-analysed with VDJtools, and diversity was normalized by down-sampling all datasets to the smallest sample size. In repertoire overlap clustering, CDR3 amino acid sequences, but not nucleotide sequences, were matched to correct batch-related cross-sample contamination. The raw public reads went through TCRdb reprocessing: fastp at Q25, MiXCR clone calling, in-frame beta chains kept. One record per CDR3 amino acid sequence lists the most common genes and DNA. For this entry, the V and J calls and clone size follow TCRdb and not the study's own pipeline. Across this sample there are hundreds of thousands of distinct CDR3 sequences, with about a third seen only once. Clones ranked in the top ten supply around an eighth of the sample.

The sequence came from a girl between 5 and 17 years old with multiple sclerosis. Sequenced: blood.

The DNA sequence is given as TGTGCCAGCAGCTTAGCGGACCGCTACGAGCAGTACTTC. This gives the protein CASSLADRYEQYF. The rearranged chain carries TRBV7-9 and TRBJ2-7; no D gene is confidently identified. CDR1 and CDR2, looked up from the germline V gene (reference sequence), are SEHNR and FQNEAQ. V is pared back by 0 bases and J by 3 bases, with 6 bases lying between the germline termini. The CDR3 holds 13 amino acids from the cysteine to the phenylalanine. Of the read, only the CDR3 DNA is kept; its 39 bases are in frame from base 1.